This T cell receptor (beta chain) was documented in a study of blood T cells in healthy people across ages (dated by TCRdb to the mid-2010s). Looking at the study overall: In model experiments, roughly one uniquely barcoded TCR beta cDNA molecule per two T cells was captured by template switching. To track age-related changes in TCR beta repertoire diversity, the study relied on deep sequencing normalized with unique cDNA molecular identifiers. The donors were divided into four age groups: young (average around 17 years), middle-aged (about 39), aged (approximately 64) and long-lived (about 80). Donors of different ages were randomly distributed across sequencing lanes to avoid experimental bias. For two donors (one aged 18 to 30 and one aged 80 or older), the study analyzed two additional independent replicas of 1 million unique cDNA reads from the same blood draw.

Libraries came from 5' RACE. The run used an Illumina HiSeq 2500. The second PCR ran for roughly 7 to 11 cycles and used a J-beta primer mix along with a sample-barcoded 5' primer. A template-switch 5' adaptor carrying 12 random nucleotides introduced a unique molecular identifier onto each TCR beta cDNA molecule. At least 2.5 million CDR3-containing paired-end reads were obtained from each sample. All of the RNA was converted into first-strand cDNA using the Mint cDNA synthesis kit, with a TRBC-specific oligonucleotide serving as the primer. Following uracil-DNA glycosylase treatment, a first 18-cycle PCR with universal primers M1SS and BC2_uni_R was performed on all cDNA. In the authors' own workflow: For normalization, 1 million high-quality reads were randomly selected from each sample, with every read carrying a distinct molecular identifier. Instead of being binned into consensus sequences, reads that shared molecular identifiers were thrown out. MiTCR, set to a Q25 quality threshold and the strictest error-elimination algorithm, was used for CDR3 identification, clonotype clustering and error correction. A nonparametric unseen species model using Euler transformation provided a lower-bound estimate of total TCR beta diversity. Using fastp trimming at Q25 and MiXCR clonotype assembly, TCRdb reanalyzed the public sequencing data and kept in-frame beta chains. Entries are consolidated by CDR3 protein sequence, retaining the most common genes and DNA. Clone size and V and J calls follow TCRdb, not the original study. In all, the sample holds about 1.4 million distinct CDR3 sequences, and approximately 59% of those were seen once. The ten largest clones represent over 6.5% of the sample.

V is trimmed back by 4 bases and J by 2 bases, and the junction contains 11 bases that no gene match accounts for. The CDR3 covers 17 residues, taking in both the cysteine and the phenylalanine. Just CDR3 DNA is preserved here, 51 bases in frame from base 1. The germline V gene specifies SGHDN as CDR1 and FVKESK as CDR2. Notes on this clonotype: It lacks a known antigen. No clone much larger than this one lies a single base away; base qualities are absent.

Broad study findings and their caveats: Because donor CMV infection status was unknown, age-related changes in expanded clonotypes were potentially confounded. Observed TCR beta diversity per million T cells fell roughly linearly with age, and a significant reduction was already apparent by age roughly 40. Observed TCR beta diversity correlated strongly with the percentage of naive T cells measured by flow cytometry. The long-lived group showed more naive CD4+ T cells, fewer expanded clones and increased TCR diversity than the aged group, suggesting age selection. Total diversity estimates from one million sequenced T cells were considered lower bounds and underestimates. Conclusive comparison of naive and antigen-experienced compartments was prevented by the profiling of bulk unsorted PBMCs.

Donors were 39 systemically healthy Caucasian individuals from Russia aged roughly 6 to 95 years. Ten milliliters of peripheral blood were drawn from each donor into EDTA-treated Vacutainer tubes. Ficoll-Paque density-gradient centrifugation was used to isolate PBMCs, with at least 6 million obtained per sample. Trizol reagent was used to extract total RNA from the PBMCs, yielding at least 5 micrograms per sample. For every donor, flow cytometry on a PBMC aliquot measured the percentage of naive CD45RAhigh/CD27high T cells. The chain is encoded by TRBV14 joined to TRBJ2-7; TRBD1 fits 10 bases in the junction. The clonotype was recovered from a man aged 18 to 29 in good health. Sequenced input: blood. In nucleotides, the sequence is TGTGCCAGCAGCCGCCTAAGCGGGACAGGGGAACCCTACGAGCAGTACTTC. It codes for CASSRLSGTGEPYEQYF.